Presented here are 10 T cell receptor beta chains from one specimen sequenced in a study of blood T cell repertoires in COVID-19. Profiling relied on immunoSEQ multiplex PCR, and the TCRdb table lists in-frame clones only, not all of them. This sample yields 260,000 or so clones, of which 85% are seen a single time; about 2.5% belongs to the top ten. The material sequenced was PBMCs or T cells enriched from blood (not recorded which). These receptors were obtained from a woman aged 50 to 65 who had recovered from COVID-19.

J is TRBJ2-1 and V is TRBV12-3 or TRBV12-4, with 7 positions matching TRBD2. This CDR3 spans 12 amino acids. V was clipped by 3 bases and J by 12 bases; unmatched bases: 5. CDR3 DNA sequence: TGTGCCAGCAGTTTGGGGAGGGGCTGGCAGTTCTTC. Its translation is CASSLGRGWQFF.

V is TRBV30 and J is TRBJ1-2; D unclear. The length of the CDR3 is 11 residues. The V and J ends lost 0 bases and 10 bases respectively, with 9 bases between them. Germline CDR1 and CDR2: GTSNPN and SVGIG (reference sequence). CDR3: CAWSVLSDYTF. CDR3 nucleotide sequence: TGTGCCTGGAGTGTACTAAGCGACTACACCTTC. Complete variable domain (other parts from reference TRBV30 and TRBJ1-2): SQTIHQWPATLVQPVGSPLSLECTVEGTSNPNLYWYRQAAGRGLQLLFYSVGIGQISSEVPQNLSASRPQDRQFILSSKKLLLSDSGFYLCAWSVLSDYTFGSGTRLTVV.

This clone showed up just a few times. The J gene is TRBJ1-2, the V gene TRBV7-2; D is possibly TRBD1 (5 bases). The germline V gene encodes CDR1 SGHTA and CDR2 FQGNSA. Trimming stripped 1 base from V and 5 bases from J, with 17 bases between. The CDR3 extends over 16 amino acids. This CDR3 reads CASSLGAGRSQYGYTF. As DNA, the CDR3 is TGTGCCAGCAGCTTAGGGGCAGGGCGGTCACAGTATGGCTACACCTTC.

V gene TRBV5-1 combines with J gene TRBJ1-4, with D perhaps matching TRBD1 (5 bases). The CDR3 runs 15 residues. V gave up 4 bases and J gave up 3 bases, with 13 bases separating them. CDR1 and CDR2 (germline): SGHRS, YFSETQ. CDR3 bases: TGCGCCAGCAGCAGGCAGGGTACGGCTAATGAAAAACTGTTTTTT. This gives the protein CASSRQGTANEKLFF.

The J gene is TRBJ1-3, the V gene TRBV29-1, with unresolved D. V lost 4 bases and J lost 0, with 7 bases in between. The CDR3 covers 13 residues. CDR1 and CDR2 (germline): SQVTM, ANQGSEA. The CDR3 spells CSVVTVSGNTIYF. DNA for the CDR3: TGCAGCGTTGTTACAGTCTCTGGAAACACCATATATTTT.

The V and J genes are TRBV7-8 and TRBJ2-1, with 12 bases lining up with TRBD2. Germline loops: CDR1 SGHVS, CDR2 FQNEAQ. The CDR3 totals 14 residues. After removal of 8 bases from V and 2 bases from J, the junction contained 1 base not matched to a gene. The DNA of the CDR3 is TGTGCCAGCCGACTAGCGGGGGCCTACAATGAGCAGTTCTTC. It encodes CASRLAGAYNEQFF. Full variable domain (outside the CDR3, taken from reference TRBV7-8 and TRBJ2-1): GAGVSQSPRYKVAKRGQDVALRCDPISGHVSLFWYQQALGQGPEFLTYFQNEAQLDKSGLPSDRFFAERPEGSVSTLKIQRTQQEDSAVYLCASRLAGAYNEQFFGPGTRLTVL.

V is TRBV24-1 and J is TRBJ2-3; a weak D match, TRBD1 (6 bases). Trimming removed 1 base from V and 0 bases from J, with 16 bases in between. Germline-derived CDR1 and CDR2 are KGHDR and SFDVKD. The CDR3 length is 18 residues. CDR3 sequence reads: CATSDLGGRGASTDTQYF. CDR3 coding DNA: TGTGCCACCAGTGATTTAGGGGGAAGGGGAGCGAGCACAGATACGCAGTATTTT.

The rearrangement links TRBV6-5 to TRBJ1-3; TRBD1 matches 9 bases. The junction had 8 bases not matched to a gene; V was cut back by 4 bases and J by 4 bases. CDR1 and CDR2 (germline): MNHEY, SVGAGI. This CDR3 is 16 amino acids long. CDR3 nucleotide sequence: TGTGCCAGCAGTTCGACGGGACAGGGTGCCGGAAACACCATATATTTT. Translating gives CASSSTGQGAGNTIYF.

V is TRBV4-1 and J is TRBJ2-7, with D possibly matching TRBD1 (7 bases). CDR3 length equals 15 residues. Germline-derived CDR1 and CDR2 are MGHRA and YSYEKL. V gave up 1 base and J gave up 5 bases, with 15 bases separating them. The CDR3 nucleotides read TGCGCCAGCAGCCAAGGTACAGGGGAGGTGGACGAGCAGTACTTC. Translating gives CASSQGTGEVDEQYF.

The V and J genes are TRBV30 and TRBJ2-7; perhaps TRBD2 as D (5 bases). Trimming removed 3 bases from V and 4 bases from J, with 10 bases in between. CDR1 is GTSNPN, CDR2 SVGIG, per germline (reference sequence). The CDR3 totals 12 residues. The CDR3 DNA follows: TGTGCCTGGAGGATCAGGAGGTACGAGCAGTACTTC. Translation: CAWRIRRYEQYF.